The TCR beta chain under discussion was sequenced for a study of identical twins. TCRdb ran MiXCR on the 5' RACE reads and lists one entry per CDR3 protein. The repertoire includes approximately 700,000 distinct CDR3 sequences, roughly 6% of them detected once, and around 1.9% sits in the top ten. This clonotype was recorded many times. The CDR3 is 15 residues long. V was pared by 4 bases and J by 3 bases, with 7 bases of the junction left unmatched. Germline V gives CDR1 LGHNA, CDR2 YSLEER. The clonotype originates from a man between 18 and 29 years old in good health. Sequenced material: naive T cells sorted from blood. The chain employs TRBV4-3 and TRBJ2-7; 9 nucleotides line up with TRBD2. CDR3 loop: CASSPGASGVYEQYF. Here the CDR3 DNA reads TGCGCCAGCAGCCCAGGGGCTAGCGGGGTCTACGAGCAGTACTTC.